This TCR beta chain is from a study of shared clonotypes between healthy human individuals. Looked up from germline, CDR1 is SGHTA and CDR2 is FQGNSA. This CDR3 is built from 14 residues. Trimming took 3 bases from V and 6 from J; bases not matched to a gene: 3. Produced via immunoSEQ multiplex PCR; TCRdb's table is partial and in-frame only. The data hold 2 million to 2.5 million clones, with under 95% observed a single time. This rearrangement joins TRBV7-2 to TRBJ2-1, with TRBD2 matching over 9 bases. The sample was naive CD4+ T cells from PBMCs. Subset given: CD45RA+ positively selected. The source is a man between 18 and 29 years old in good health. Some clones in this sample may be carry-over from other donors' samples. The CDR3 DNA follows: TGTGCCAGCAGCTTTGGGACTAGCTCCAATGAGCAGTTCTTC. The encoded protein is CASSFGTSSNEQFF.